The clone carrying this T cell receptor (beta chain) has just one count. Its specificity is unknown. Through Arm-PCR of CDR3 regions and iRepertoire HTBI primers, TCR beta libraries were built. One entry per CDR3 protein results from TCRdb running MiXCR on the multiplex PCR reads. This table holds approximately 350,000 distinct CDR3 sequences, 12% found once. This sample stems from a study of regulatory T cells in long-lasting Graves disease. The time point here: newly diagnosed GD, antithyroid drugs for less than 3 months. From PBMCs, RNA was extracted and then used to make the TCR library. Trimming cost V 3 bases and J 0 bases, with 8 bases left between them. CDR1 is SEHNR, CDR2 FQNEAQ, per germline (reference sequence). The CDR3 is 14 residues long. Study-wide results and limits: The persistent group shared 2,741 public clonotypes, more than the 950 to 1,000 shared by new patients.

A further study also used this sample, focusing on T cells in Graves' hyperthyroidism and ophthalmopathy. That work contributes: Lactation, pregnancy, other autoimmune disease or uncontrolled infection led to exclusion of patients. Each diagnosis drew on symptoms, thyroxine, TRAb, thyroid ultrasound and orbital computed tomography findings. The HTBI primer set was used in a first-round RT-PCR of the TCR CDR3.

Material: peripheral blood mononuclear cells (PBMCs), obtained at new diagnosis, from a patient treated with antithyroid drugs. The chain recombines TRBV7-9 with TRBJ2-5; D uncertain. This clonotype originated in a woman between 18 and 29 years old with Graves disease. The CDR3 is CASSLQVYQETQYF. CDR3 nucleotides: TGTGCCAGCAGCTTGCAGGTATACCAAGAGACCCAGTACTTC.